This TCR beta chain was sequenced for a study of cytomegalovirus exposure and HLA in healthy donors. CDR3 length: 13 amino acids. V gave up 6 bases and J gave up 10 bases; unmatched junction bases: 6. CDR1 and CDR2 (germline): SGHTA, FQGTGA. Assay used: immunoSEQ multiplex PCR; TCRdb lists only in-frame clones, some missing. The repertoire holds approximately 120,000 clones, with around 94% as singletons. The rearrangement uses TRBV7-3 and TRBJ2-1, with TRBD1 matching over 10 bases. What was sequenced was PBMCs. The receptor comes from a woman aged 18-29 years in good health and CMV-seronegative. The CDR3 sequence is CASRKTGGEEQFF. The CDR3 nucleotides are TGTGCCAGCAGAAAGACAGGGGGCGAAGAGCAGTTCTTC.